These 7 T cell receptor beta chains came from one sample sequenced in a study of T cell changes during pregnancy in multiple sclerosis. The repertoire was sequenced with immunoSEQ multiplex PCR; TCRdb's copy has only in-frame clones and lacks some. The sample yields about 110,000 clones, about 90% seen once. This specimen was peripheral blood, taken after pregnancy. The source is a female donor with multiple sclerosis, enrolled in a pregnancy study.

The chain is built from TRBV2 and TRBJ2-3, with TRBD2 as a possible D gene (6 bases). The CDR3 has 14 residues. Germline V lookup: CDR1 SNHLY, CDR2 FYNNEI. V was clipped by 0 bases and J by 6 bases, with 10 bases between them. In DNA, the CDR3 is TGTGCCAGCAGTGAAGCGGGAGGAGGGGATACGCAGTATTTT. Its translation is CASSEAGGGDTQYF. The variable domain in full, with the rest retrieved from reference TRBV2 and TRBJ2-3, is EPEVTQTPSHQVTQMGQEVILRCVPISNHLYFYWYRQILGQKVEFLVSFYNNEISEKSEIFDDQFSVERPDGSNFTLKIRSTKLEDSAMYFCASSEAGGGDTQYFGPGTRLTVL.

V usage is TRBV13 and J usage is TRBJ2-7; 7 bases fit TRBD1. Germline values: CDR1 PRHDT, CDR2 FYEKMQ (reference sequence). J gave up 3 bases and V 5 bases, and 7 bases lay outside the gene matches. The CDR3 is made up of 14 amino acids. The CDR3 loop is CASSPGTDYYEQYF. The CDR3 DNA follows: TGTGCCAGCAGCCCCGGGACAGATTACTACGAGCAGTACTTC.

The chain links TRBV27 to TRBJ1-4; perhaps TRBD1 as D (5 bases). V was pared by 5 bases and J by 0 bases, with 10 bases between. The CDR3 runs to 15 residues. Germline V gene data show CDR1 as MNHEY and CDR2 as SMNVEV (reference sequence). The CDR3 sequence is CASSLGDATNEKLFF. The CDR3 DNA follows: TGTGCCAGCAGTCTAGGGGATGCAACTAATGAAAAACTGTTTTTT.

As to this clone: This specimen includes other DNA sequences encoding the same CDR3. The chain couples TRBV2 to TRBJ2-5, with 8 bases identical to TRBD1. The length of the CDR3 is 13 residues. Looked up from germline, CDR1 is SNHLY and CDR2 is FYNNEI. Trimming removed 6 bases from V and 1 base from J; junction bases left unmatched: 1. CDR3 sequence: CASSGQGQETQYF. The CDR3 bases are TGTGCCAGCAGCGGACAGGGCCAAGAGACCCAGTACTTC.

A note on this clone: Sequence at one end of the junction differs from germline and may be a read error. The chain couples TRBV5-6 to TRBJ2-7; 9 nucleotides line up with TRBD2. Germline V CDR1 and CDR2: SGHDT, YYEEEE. This CDR3 region has 16 residues. The CDR3 nucleotides are TGTGCCAGCAGCTTGGCCAAGGGCGGGAGGGCCTACGCGCAGTACTTC. Protein: CASSLAKGGRAYAQYF.

V usage is TRBV28 and J usage is TRBJ2-3; TRBD2 aligns across 10 bases. This CDR3 spans 15 amino acids. V was pared by 5 bases and J by 3 bases, with 5 bases of the junction left unmatched. The germline V gene encodes CDR1 MDHEN and CDR2 SYDVKM. CDR3 coding DNA: TGTGCCAGCAGTGCTCCTAGCGGGAGAACAGATACGCAGTATTTT. It specifies CASSAPSGRTDTQYF.

The chain couples TRBV4-1 to TRBJ2-1; a possible D gene is TRBD2 (6 bases). V shed 5 bases and J shed 5 bases, with 10 bases lying between them. This CDR3 is 13 amino acids long. Germline-derived CDR1 and CDR2 are MGHRA and YSYEKL. The CDR3: CASSKGLNNEQFF. Written as DNA, the CDR3 is TGCGCCAGCAGCAAGGGACTCAACAATGAGCAGTTCTTC.